Below are 15 T cell receptor beta chains sequenced from a single sample in a study of regulatory T cells in long-lasting Graves disease. Construction of the TCR beta libraries employed iRepertoire HTBI primers in conjunction with Arm-PCR of CDR3 regions. TCRdb passed the multiplex PCR reads through MiXCR, listing each CDR3 protein once. The table has 400,000 or so distinct CDR3 sequences, about 25% seen once. Time point reported: persistent/refractory GD, antithyroid drugs over 5 years with positive TRAb. Researchers made the TCR library from RNA that was extracted from PBMCs. Material: peripheral blood mononuclear cells (PBMCs), obtained when the disease was refractory, from a patient treated with antithyroid drugs. The source of these receptors is a female donor with Graves disease.

CDR3 sequence: CASTQTQGSGSEQYF. The CDR3 region has the DNA TGTGCCAGCACTCAAACTCAGGGTAGTGGATCCGAGCAGTACTTC. V and J are TRBV6-4 and TRBJ2-7, with TRBD1 as a possible D gene (5 bases). Germline CDR1 is MRHNA and CDR2 is SNTAGT. V was clipped by 7 bases and J by 6 bases, with 22 bases between them. The CDR3 consists of 15 residues.

The table lists this clonotype with many counts. The chain has TRBV20-1 and TRBJ1-5; a weak D match, TRBD1 (5 bases). Trimming took 4 bases from V and 6 from J, leaving 7 bases between them. CDR1 and CDR2 (germline): DFQATT, SNEGSKA (reference sequence). The CDR3 is 11 amino acids. The CDR3 region is CSATGGQPQHF. The CDR3 DNA sequence: TGCAGTGCTACGGGGGGTCAGCCCCAGCATTTT.

The chain employs TRBV14 and TRBJ1-1, with 7 bases identical to TRBD1. CDR3 size: 14 residues. Germline CDR1 reads SGHDN; CDR2 reads FVKESK. The V segment lost 1 base and the J segment 6 bases; nucleotides outside the gene matches: 5. CDR3: CASSQATGWAEAFF. CDR3 in DNA: TGTGCCAGCAGCCAAGCGACAGGGTGGGCTGAAGCTTTCTTT.

The chain carries TRBV30 and TRBJ1-2; 10 bases match TRBD1. CDR1 and CDR2 (germline): GTSNPN, SVGIG (reference sequence). The CDR3 contains 14 residues. The V gene end was trimmed by 2 bases and the J gene end by 7 bases; junction bases not matched to a gene: 7. The CDR3: CAWSPGQGTSGYTF. CDR3 bases: TGTGCCTGGAGTCCGGGACAGGGGACCTCTGGCTACACCTTC.

The CDR3 coding sequence is TGTGCCAGTAGTATAGACGGGTCAGGGGGCTACGAGCAGTACTTC. As protein: CASSIDGSGGYEQYF. The rearrangement uses TRBV19 and TRBJ2-7; TRBD1 agrees at 7 bases. The CDR3 totals 15 residues. The germline CDR1 and CDR2 sequences are LNHDA and SQIVND (reference sequence). The ends lost 0 bases at V and 3 bases at J; junction bases unmatched: 5. The full variable domain, completed using reference TRBV19 and TRBJ2-7, is DGGITQSPKYLFRKEGQNVTLSCEQNLNHDAMYWYRQDPGQGLRLIYYSQIVNDFQKGDIAEGYSVSREKKESFPLTVTSAQKNPTAFYLCASSIDGSGGYEQYFGPGTRLTVT.

This chain uses TRBV6-1 with TRBJ2-7; D gene uncertain. V lost 10 bases, J lost 0 bases, and 13 bases lay in between. The CDR3 totals 13 residues. Germline V CDR1 and CDR2: MNHNS, SASEGT. The CDR3 nucleotides read TGTGCCACACTCAATAGGGCCTCCTACGAGCAGTACTTC. It translates to CATLNRASYEQYF.

This clonotype has only a few counts. Relative to the germline gene, one junction end is altered; a read error may explain this. This chain joins TRBV5-1 and TRBJ2-7; 15 nucleotides match TRBD2. The CDR3 runs to 18 residues. From germline, CDR1 is SGHRS and CDR2 YFSETQ. The CDR3 DNA follows: TGTGCCAGCAGCACAAGGACTAGCGGGAGGGGCCTCGGCTATGAGCAGTACTTC. Amino acid sequence: CASSTRTSGRGLGYEQYF.

This clonotype was found a few times. The CDR3 sequence is CASSYLPNTEAFF. The CDR3 DNA reads TGTGCCAGCAGTTATCTCCCGAACACTGAAGCTTTCTTT. The chain has TRBV6-5 and TRBJ1-1; D ambiguous. V lost 3 bases to trimming and J lost 1 base, with 6 bases between them. Germline loops: CDR1 MNHEY, CDR2 SVGAGI. The CDR3 is 13 amino acids.

Only a few counts were recorded for this clonotype. The gene calls are TRBV7-8 and TRBJ1-2; no clear D gene. Germline lookup yields CDR1 SGHVS and CDR2 FQNEAQ. The V end was cut by 5 bases, the J end by 2 bases, with 9 bases between. This CDR3 is built from 13 residues. The CDR3 loop reads CASSPDANYGYTF. The CDR3 nucleotides are TGTGCCAGCAGCCCGGACGCGAACTATGGCTACACCTTC.

This chain uses TRBV6-1 with TRBJ1-1; D gene ambiguous. Germline CDR1 MNHNS, CDR2 SASEGT. The CDR3 loop spans 14 amino acids. Between the trimmed V and J ends, which lost 1 base and 0 bases, there was a span of 6 bases. The CDR3 loop is CASSEGRLNTEAFF. The CDR3 DNA reads as TGTGCCAGCAGTGAAGGACGGCTGAACACTGAAGCTTTCTTT.

This clonotype was seen at least ten times. The rearrangement links TRBV7-2 to TRBJ1-1; D uncertain. Germline V gene data show CDR1 as SGHTA and CDR2 as FQGNSA. This CDR3 spans 12 amino acids. V lost 11 bases, J lost 2 bases, and 12 bases lay in between. The CDR3 DNA follows: TGTGCCCGCCGGGGAGGAAACACTGAAGCTTTCTTT. Translated: CARRGGNTEAFF. Filled out from reference TRBV7-2 and TRBJ1-1, the complete variable domain reads GAGVSQSPSNKVTEKGKDVELRCDPISGHTALYWYRQSLGQGLEFLIYFQGNSAPDKSGLPSDRFSAERTGGSVSTLTIQRTQQEDSAVYLCARRGGNTEAFFGQGTRLTVV.

The V gene is TRBV3-1, the J gene TRBJ1-2; D gene unclear. The CDR3 length is 13 residues. V shed 4 bases and J shed 4 bases, with 10 bases lying between them. Looked up from germline, CDR1 is LGHDT and CDR2 is YNNKEL (reference sequence). The CDR3: CASSPHTLYGYTF. The CDR3 DNA reads as TGTGCCAGCAGCCCCCACACCCTCTATGGCTACACCTTC.

This clonotype was counted between two and nine times. The chain uses TRBV6-1 and TRBJ2-2; maybe TRBD1 (6 bases). CDR1 and CDR2 (germline): MNHNS, SASEGT. Trimming shortened V by 7 bases and J by 1 base, and 22 bases separated the two germline ends. The CDR3 length is 18 residues. The CDR3 DNA sequence: TGTGCCAGCAATTCAAATCGAGGGGGACACCAGAACACCGGGGAGCTGTTTTTT. It encodes CASNSNRGGHQNTGELFF.

This clonotype occurred a few times. The genes are TRBV5-6 and TRBJ2-5; D might be TRBD2 (6 bases). Germline CDR1 reads SGHDT; CDR2 reads YYEEEE. This CDR3 has 17 amino acids. V was cut by 0 bases and J by 5 bases, with 20 bases left in between. The CDR3 DNA sequence: TGTGCCAGCAGCTTGGGAGGAGGGGCCTGGGTAGGGGAGACCCAGTACTTC. It yields the protein CASSLGGGAWVGETQYF.

This clonotype was detected ten times or more. This chain links TRBV28 with TRBJ2-7; 8 nucleotides agree with TRBD1. Germline trimming cut 10 bases from V and 5 bases from J; bases unmatched to any gene: 16. This CDR3 has 15 amino acids. Germline CDR1 is MDHEN and CDR2 is SYDVKM. The CDR3 DNA follows: TGTGCCACCAAGGTCGGTCAGGGGGCGCTTAACGAGCAGTACTTC. Translation gives CATKVGQGALNEQYF.